Listed here is a single TCR beta chain. The data derive from a study of blood T cell repertoires in COVID-19. Overall study context: COVID-19 samples collected from the United States, Italy and Spain covered acute and convalescent phases. PBMCs, B-cell-depleted T cells, or T cells were the source of the cDNA or gDNA that made up the material.

As processed by the authors: Reference gene primer amplification in the assay estimated nucleated cell counts. TCRdb keeps only in-frame clones here, not all; method: immunoSEQ multiplex PCR. The DNA gave D and trimming, while V, J and clone size come from that table. The sample records around 220,000 clones, roughly 84% being singletons. CDR1 and CDR2 from the germline V gene are SGHTA and FQGNSA. Trimming took 5 bases from V and 1 from J, leaving 12 bases between them. The CDR3 is made up of 15 amino acids. The TCR was taken from a woman in her thirties or forties with active or convalescent COVID-19. This chain connects TRBV7-2 to TRBJ2-4; tentatively, D is TRBD2 (6 bases). The specimen was peripheral blood. For the CDR3, the DNA is TGTGCCAGCAGCCCCGGCGGGGTTGCCAAAAACATTCAGTACTTC. Its translation: CASSPGGVAKNIQYF.